This T cell receptor (beta chain) is from a study of TIL therapy for anti-PD-1-resistant metastatic lung cancer. The libraries were made with immunoSEQ v3. The repertoire was sequenced with immunoSEQ multiplex PCR; TCRdb's copy has only in-frame clones and lacks some. The profile shows 25,000 to 30,000 clones, over 55% of them singletons. Deletions cut 2 bases from V and 4 bases from J, with 12 bases between. Germline V gene sequence: CDR1 SGDLS, CDR2 YYNGEE. The CDR3 is 14 residues long. Time point given: pre-treatment sample, taken before nivolumab and TIL therapy. Pleural nodules or supraclavicular lymph nodes made up most of the excised metastases sampled. Progressing patients received lymphodepletion, expanded TIL infusion and IL-2.

The chain links TRBV9 to TRBJ1-2; D unclear. This sequence was found in a person between 25 and 80 years old with non-small cell lung cancer. This specimen was tumor tissue, taken at baseline. CDR3 DNA: TGTGCCAGCAGCGTGGACGGCCAACCCTATGGCTACACCTTC. It encodes CASSVDGQPYGYTF.